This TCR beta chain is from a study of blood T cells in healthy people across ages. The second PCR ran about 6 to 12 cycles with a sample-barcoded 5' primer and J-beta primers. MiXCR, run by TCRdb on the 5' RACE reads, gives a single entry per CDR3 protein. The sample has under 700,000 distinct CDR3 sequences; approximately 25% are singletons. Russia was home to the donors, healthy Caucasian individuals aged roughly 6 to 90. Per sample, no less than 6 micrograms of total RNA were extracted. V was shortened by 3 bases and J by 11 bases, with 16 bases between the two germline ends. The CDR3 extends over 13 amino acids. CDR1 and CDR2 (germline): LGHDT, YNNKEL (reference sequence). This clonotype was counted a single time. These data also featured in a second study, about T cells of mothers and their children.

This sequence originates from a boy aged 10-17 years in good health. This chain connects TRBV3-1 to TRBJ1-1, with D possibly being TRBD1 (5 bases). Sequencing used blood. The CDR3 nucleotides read TGTGCCAGCAGCCAGGGGGGAAGCCGGCGGGCTTTCTTT. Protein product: CASSQGGSRRAFF. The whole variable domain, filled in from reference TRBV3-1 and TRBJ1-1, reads DTAVSQTPKYLVTQMGNDKSIKCEQNLGHDTMYWYKQDSKKFLKIMFSYNNKELIINETVPNRFSPKSPDKAHLNLHINSLELGDSAVYFCASSQGGSRRAFFGQGTRLTVV.